This T cell receptor (beta chain) was sequenced during a study of STAT5B mutations in CD4+ large granular lymphocyte leukemia. In the study overall: Among healthy controls, a particular HLA allele went with more CDR3 'QG' motifs. Study-level findings and limits: Main leukemic clonotypes were patient-specific, but roughly 26% appeared at low frequency elsewhere. CD4-sorted patient repertoires seemed more clonal than healthy CD4+ repertoires. Top patient clones used TRBV06 genes more often: 8/27 versus 2/35 in controls.

Points on this clone: Its antigen is unidentified.

Germline CDR1 SGHDT, CDR2 YYEEEE. The CDR3 has 12 residues. TCRdb's copy holds only in-frame clones and misses some; the assay was immunoSEQ multiplex PCR. The data hold nearly 45,000 clones, with about 86% observed a single time. This clonotype originated in a human donor in good health. The chain employs TRBV5-6 and TRBJ2-5, with D unclear. The DNA end favors TRBJ2-7, so the J call may be wrong. The sequenced sample was CD4+ T cells from blood buffy coats. CDR3 bases: TGTGCCAGCAGCTTGGGGAACTACGAGCAGTACTTC. Encoded protein: CASSLGNYEQYF.